One and the same sample provided the 18 T cell receptor beta chains below, sequenced in a study of T cell changes during pregnancy in multiple sclerosis. Assay: immunoSEQ multiplex PCR; the TCRdb copy retains only in-frame clones and omits some. The sample has some 130,000 clones, roughly 96% seen once. The specimen comprised peripheral blood, sampled after pregnancy. These receptors came from a female donor with multiple sclerosis, enrolled in a pregnancy study.

The V call is TRBV5-4, the J call TRBJ1-2, with a possible D match to TRBD1 (5 bases). Trimming shortened V by 4 bases and J by 0 bases, and 13 bases separated the two germline ends. Germline V gives CDR1 SGHNT, CDR2 YYREEE (reference sequence). The CDR3 is 15 amino acids. As DNA, the CDR3 is TGTGCCAGCAGCCCGGGACTGGGAACTAACTATGGCTACACCTTC. Its translation is CASSPGLGTNYGYTF.

The chain employs TRBV7-8 and TRBJ1-3; a weak D match, TRBD1 (6 bases). This CDR3 is 19 amino acids long. V dropped 5 bases and J dropped 6 bases, with 29 bases sitting between them. Looked up from germline, CDR1 is SGHVS and CDR2 is FQNEAQ. Here the CDR3 DNA reads TGTGCCAGCAGCCCCAGAGGATGGGACACCTTAGGTGGGGAAAACACCATATATTTT. Protein sequence: CASSPRGWDTLGGENTIYF.

This chain joins TRBV7-8 and TRBJ2-1, with a tentative D call TRBD1 (6 bases). Germline V gene sequence: CDR1 SGHVS, CDR2 FQNEAQ. Trimming took 5 bases from V and 5 from J, leaving 13 bases between them. The CDR3 spans 14 residues. CDR3 protein: CASSKGVVNNEQFF. CDR3 sequence (DNA): TGTGCCAGCAGCAAGGGGGTGGTTAACAATGAGCAGTTCTTC.

About this clone itself: Compared with germline, one end of the junction differs, possibly owing to a read error. CDR3 coding DNA: TGTGCCAGCAGTGTATCCGGGACAGGGGATGGCGAGCAGTACTTC. This sequence encodes CASSVSGTGDGEQYF. This chain connects TRBV27 to TRBJ2-7, with 10 bases matching TRBD1. Germline CDR1 and CDR2: MNHEY and SMNVEV (reference sequence). The CDR3 sequence is 15 residues long.

This rearrangement joins TRBV19 to TRBJ1-5; unclear D gene. The germline CDR1 and CDR2 sequences are LNHDA and SQIVND (reference sequence). The V gene lost 2 bases and the J gene lost 8 bases, with 10 bases spanning the gap. This CDR3 is built from 13 residues. The chain's CDR3 is CASSISTGKPQHF. In DNA form, the CDR3 reads TGTGCCAGTAGTATATCCACGGGAAAGCCCCAGCATTTT.

The genes are TRBV5-4 and TRBJ2-5; 8 bases line up with TRBD2. V dropped 5 bases and J dropped 9; count of bases not matched to a gene: 9. Germline CDR1 SGHNT, CDR2 YYREEE (reference sequence). The CDR3 is 13 amino acids. CDR3 nucleotides: TGTGCCAGCAGGGCCGGGACTAGTATGGCCCAGTACTTC. Amino acid sequence: CASRAGTSMAQYF.

The CDR3 DNA reads as TGTGCCAGCAGCCTGACAGTGACCCTCTCTGGGGCCAACGTCCTGACTTTC. Translation gives CASSLTVTLSGANVLTF. This rearrangement joins TRBV27 to TRBJ2-6; possible D gene TRBD1, 5 bases. Trimming took off 6 bases at V and 0 bases at J, with 15 bases between the two ends. This CDR3 spans 17 amino acids. Germline V gene lookup returns CDR1 MNHEY and CDR2 SMNVEV (reference sequence).

The chain carries TRBV2 and TRBJ2-7; D possibly corresponds to TRBD2 (5 bases). Germline assignment: CDR1 SNHLY and CDR2 FYNNEI. This CDR3 contains 12 residues. V lost 8 bases and J 4 bases, leaving 12 bases between the germline ends. The CDR3 spells CASLRENYEQYF. CDR3 bases: TGTGCCAGCCTCCGGGAAAATTACGAGCAGTACTTC.

J is TRBJ1-2 and V is TRBV30; D uncertain. Germline-derived CDR1 and CDR2 are GTSNPN and SVGIG (reference sequence). This CDR3 is built from 11 residues. The V and J ends lost 3 bases and 2 bases respectively, with 4 bases between them. The CDR3 protein is CAWRTNYGYTF. CDR3 nucleotide sequence: TGTGCCTGGAGGACAAACTATGGCTACACCTTC.

This clone has a single count. This chain joins TRBV6-1 and TRBJ2-1; weak D call: TRBD1 (6 bases). Germline loops: CDR1 MNHNS, CDR2 SASEGT. Trimming removed 0 bases at V and 7 bases at J, with 25 bases between. CDR3 length: 19 residues. CDR3 coding DNA: TGTGCCAGCAGTGAAGCGCTTTTGACAGGTTTAGCCACGTCGAATGAGCAGTTCTTC. The encoded protein is CASSEALLTGLATSNEQFF.

This sequence joins TRBV6-6 and TRBJ1-2, with no clear D. Trimming removed 5 bases from V and 7 bases from J, with 20 bases in between. Germline CDR1 and CDR2: MNHNY and SVGAGI (reference sequence). This CDR3 is built from 15 residues. CDR3 protein: CASSISVQKASGYTF. The CDR3, as DNA: TGTGCCAGCAGTATTTCAGTACAGAAAGCTTCTGGCTACACCTTC.

The genes are TRBV7-8 and TRBJ2-1, with D tentatively TRBD1 (6 bases). Germline CDR1 SGHVS, CDR2 FQNEAQ. Trimming stripped 5 bases from V and 0 bases from J, with 14 bases between. The CDR3 length is 16 residues. This chain's CDR3 is CASSGHRVSSYNEQFF. The CDR3 DNA follows: TGTGCCAGCAGCGGACACAGGGTGAGCTCCTACAATGAGCAGTTCTTC. Full variable domain (remainder filled in from reference TRBV7-8 and TRBJ2-1): GAGVSQSPRYKVAKRGQDVALRCDPISGHVSLFWYQQALGQGPEFLTYFQNEAQLDKSGLPSDRFFAERPEGSVSTLKIQRTQQEDSAVYLCASSGHRVSSYNEQFFGPGTRLTVL.

V and J are TRBV28 and TRBJ2-1, with 11 positions matching TRBD2. This CDR3 comprises 17 residues. V was pared by 3 bases and J by 7 bases, with 11 bases of the junction left unmatched. Germline V lookup: CDR1 MDHEN, CDR2 SYDVKM. The CDR3 coding sequence is TGTGCCAGCAGTTTTGGGGTAGCGGGAGGGAGAGTGAATGAGCAGTTCTTC. Its protein is CASSFGVAGGRVNEQFF.

This clone has a single count. This chain links TRBV19 with TRBJ1-2; D gene unclear. Germline V lookup: CDR1 LNHDA, CDR2 SQIVND (reference sequence). The V and J ends lost 5 bases and 7 bases respectively, with 11 bases between them. CDR3 length: 12 amino acids. The CDR3 sequence is CASSLGLLGYTF. The CDR3 nucleotides are TGTGCCAGTAGTCTCGGACTGCTTGGCTACACCTTC.

V is TRBV27 and J is TRBJ2-7; TRBD2 agrees at 10 bases. The germline V gene encodes CDR1 MNHEY and CDR2 SMNVEV (reference sequence). The junction had 11 bases not matched to a gene; V was cut back by 5 bases and J by 1 base. The CDR3 has 17 residues. In nucleotides, the CDR3 is TGTGCCAGCAGTAAGCTAGCGGGAGCGGGTGGGTCCTACGAGCAGTACTTC. As protein: CASSKLAGAGGSYEQYF.

V gene TRBV5-6 combines with J gene TRBJ2-6; maybe TRBD1 (5 bases). V gave up 2 bases and J gave up 0 bases, with 12 bases separating them. The CDR3 spans 17 residues. Germline V gene sequence: CDR1 SGHDT, CDR2 YYEEEE. CDR3 sequence: CASSFMGLSSGANVLTF. In DNA form, the CDR3 reads TGTGCCAGCAGCTTCATGGGGCTTAGCTCTGGGGCCAACGTCCTGACTTTC.

Written as DNA, the CDR3 is TGTGCCAGCAGCTTTGGGGCAGGGGGAAATCAGCCCCAGCATTTT. Protein: CASSFGAGGNQPQHF. V gene TRBV7-9 combines with J gene TRBJ1-5, with 7 positions matching TRBD1. Germline values: CDR1 SEHNR, CDR2 FQNEAQ (reference sequence). The CDR3 has 15 residues. V gave up 3 bases and J gave up 4 bases; unmatched junction bases: 6. Supplemented by reference TRBV7-9 and TRBJ1-5, the full variable domain reads DTGVSQNPRHKITKRGQNVTFRCDPISEHNRLYWYRQTLGQGPEFLTYFQNEAQLEKSRLLSDRFSAERPKGSFSTLEIQRTEQGDSAMYLCASSFGAGGNQPQHFGDGTRLSIL.

This chain joins TRBV15 and TRBJ1-5; TRBD1 agrees at 10 bases. This CDR3 region has 17 residues. Germline V gene sequence: CDR1 LNHNV, CDR2 YYDKDF (reference sequence). Trimming at V came to 3 bases and at J to 6 bases, leaving 11 bases not matched to a gene. The CDR3, as DNA: TGTGCCACCAGCAGTGCGGACATCGGACAGGGGGTTCAGCCCCAGCATTTT. Translation gives CATSSADIGQGVQPQHF.